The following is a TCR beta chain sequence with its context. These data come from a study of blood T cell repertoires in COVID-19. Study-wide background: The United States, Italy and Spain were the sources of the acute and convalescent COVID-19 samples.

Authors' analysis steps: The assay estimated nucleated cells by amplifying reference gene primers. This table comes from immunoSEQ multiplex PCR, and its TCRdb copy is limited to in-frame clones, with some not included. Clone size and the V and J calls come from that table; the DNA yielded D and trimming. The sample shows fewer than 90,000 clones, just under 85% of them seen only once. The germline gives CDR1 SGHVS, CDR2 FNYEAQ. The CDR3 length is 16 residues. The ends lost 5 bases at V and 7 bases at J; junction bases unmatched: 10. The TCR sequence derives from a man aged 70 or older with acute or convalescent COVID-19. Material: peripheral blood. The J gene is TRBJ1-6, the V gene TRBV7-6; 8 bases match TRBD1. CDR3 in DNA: TGTGCCAGCAGCCCCCGGACAGGGATAAAAAATTCACCCCTCCACTTT. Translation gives CASSPRTGIKNSPLHF.